The subject of this entry is one T cell receptor (beta chain). In its sample, this clonotype was seen many times. What antigen it recognizes has not been identified. Base quality data are lacking; no much larger clone is found one base away. The reads were generated on an Illumina HiSeq 2500. Quantitative 5'-RACE with molecular barcodes was the method used to prepare the TCR beta libraries. The study's own analysis went as follows. Disease-linked TCR variants were identified with a new computational method built on a probabilistic model of VDJ rearrangement. Starting from the raw public reads, TCRdb applied fastp trimming at Q25, assembled clones with MiXCR and retained in-frame beta chains. Rows merge per CDR3 protein into single entries with the most common DNA and genes. The V and J calls were not made by the authors but by TCRdb's processing. Within this sample are a few hundred thousand distinct CDR3 sequences, with less than 25% of them counted one time only. 3.5% of the sample comes from the top ten.

This specimen comes from a study of CD8 T cells in ankylosing spondylitis (dated by TCRdb to about 2017). Describing the broader study: The study profiled T cell receptor beta repertoires in healthy donors and ankylosing spondylitis patients to find disease-linked TCR variants. The full study cohort comprised 25 ankylosing spondylitis patients and roughly 110 healthy donors. Peripheral blood was sampled, and synovial fluid was also collected from ankylosing spondylitis patients. Study-wide conclusions, independent of this receptor: A TCR beta motif made up of several highly homologous amino acid variants appeared to be characteristic of blood from ankylosing spondylitis patients. The disease-linked clones were reported as significantly enriched in matched synovial fluid samples from ankylosing spondylitis patients. The disease-linked clones had a CD8+ phenotype and were found at relatively low frequencies in peripheral blood. Some motif variants had previously been reported in the synovial fluid and blood of reactive arthritis patients, which suggests shared mechanisms of disease initiation.

The CDR3 has 13 amino acids, counting the end cysteine and phenylalanine. CDR3 DNA is the only sequence kept; it has 39 bases, read in frame from the first base. At the junction V is shortened by 6 bases and J by 0 bases; bases outside the gene matches: 2. The germline V gene provides CDR1 SQVTM and CDR2 ANQGSEA. The sequence derives from a female donor with ankylosing spondylitis or in good health (not recorded which). Specimen: blood, either unsorted or a sorted T cell fraction (not recorded which). The chain employs TRBV29-1 and TRBJ2-3, with TRBD2 matching 8 junction bases. The CDR3 region reads CSVSSGSTDTQYF. The base sequence is TGCAGCGTCTCTAGCGGGAGCACAGATACGCAGTATTTT.